The T cell receptor beta chain under discussion was sequenced for a study of read filtering for tumor transcriptome and immune sequencing. For the study at large: About 8 patients were R-ISS I, about 16 were R-ISS II, about seven were R-ISS III.

CDR3 length equals 14 residues. Losses at the gene ends were 8 bases for V and 3 bases for J; bases not matched to a gene: 10. Germline V CDR1 and CDR2: SGHVS, FQNEAQ. By frequency in the sample, this clonotype is medium-sized. Its antigen is unknown. General study points: This fraction held mixed bone marrow immune cells after CD138-negative sorting. About four fifths of IR-seq clonotypes had a single read, yet these held approximately 4% of reads.

From 300 to 400 ng of RNA, a library with molecular barcoded alpha/delta and beta/gamma adaptors was made. TCRdb used MiXCR to reprocess the reads, holding one entry per CDR3 protein. This sample has about 19,000 distinct CDR3 sequences, with over 20% found just once. The genes are TRBV7-8 and TRBJ2-7, with 7 bases that match TRBD1. The sample was a population of CD138-negative cells sorted from bone marrow. The sequence was obtained from a donor at least 40 years old with multiple myeloma. The CDR3 bases are TGTGCCAGCTTACCCCAGACAGGGAGCTACGAGCAGTACTTC. It encodes CASLPQTGSYEQYF.